Below, 4 T cell receptor beta chains from the same sample are listed, as sequenced in a study of T cell responses to AZD1222 COVID-19 vaccine. Sequenced by immunoSEQ multiplex PCR; TCRdb stores in-frame clones only, minus some. The profile shows roughly 140,000 clones, 90% to 95% of them singletons. Source: peripheral blood, taken 28 days after the second AZD1222 dose. The receptors derive from an adult who received the AZD1222 COVID-19 vaccine.

This clone was detected only a few times. An end of the junction does not agree with germline; a read error may underlie this. This rearrangement joins TRBV6-1 to TRBJ1-5; unclear D gene. This CDR3 has 13 amino acids. The germline CDR1 and CDR2 sequences are MNHNS and SASEGT. CDR3 region: CASCDRVGKPQHF. CDR3 nucleotides: TGTGCCAGCTGTGACCGGGTCGGGAAGCCCCAGCATTTT.

The chain is built from TRBV30 and TRBJ1-6; 9 bases align to TRBD1. The CDR3 consists of 16 residues. V lost 1 base to trimming and J lost 6 bases; unmatched junction nucleotides: 7. CDR1 GTSNPN and CDR2 SVGIG come from the germline V gene (reference sequence). DNA for the CDR3: TGTGCCTGGAGTGCGGGGACAGGGCCCCTTAATTCACCCCTCCACTTT. Encoded protein: CAWSAGTGPLNSPLHF.

The chain links TRBV6-5 to TRBJ2-5; 9 positions match TRBD2. The CDR3 has 15 amino acids. V gave up 6 bases and J gave up 5 bases; unmatched junction bases: 10. From germline, CDR1 is MNHEY and CDR2 SVGAGI. This CDR3 is CASRLIAGVWETQYF. The DNA of the CDR3 is TGTGCCAGCAGACTAATAGCGGGAGTTTGGGAGACCCAGTACTTC.

This chain links TRBV19 with TRBJ1-1; D is possibly TRBD1 (5 bases). The CDR3 is 14 residues long. V was pared by 7 bases and J by 1 base, with 13 bases between. The germline CDR1 and CDR2 sequences are LNHDA and SQIVND (reference sequence). This CDR3 reads CASTDGGRNTEAFF. The CDR3 region has the DNA TGTGCCAGTACCGATGGGGGGAGGAACACTGAAGCTTTCTTT.